These T cell receptor beta chains were read from a single sample in a study of identical twins. TCRdb reprocessed the 5' RACE reads with MiXCR, giving one entry per CDR3 protein. The sample has a few hundred thousand distinct CDR3 sequences; roughly 13% are singletons. These data also featured in a second study, about yellow fever vaccine responses in identical twins.

The sample comprised CD4+ T cells sorted from blood. These receptors originate from a woman aged 18-30 years in good health. The CDR3 runs from the conserved cysteine through the conserved F or W. The D gene is left open where the match is weak. Clone size is shown for a subset of rows, as once, few, many or a class of expanded clone.

d_gene | abundance | j_gene | v_gene | CDR3aa | CDR3nt
TRBD2 | NA | TRBJ2-7 | TRBV7-9 | CASSRSGRIYEQYF | TGTGCCAGCAGCCGAAGCGGGAGGATCTACGAGCAGTACTTC
NA | NA | TRBJ2-5 | TRBV7-6 | CASSSKAETQYF | TGTGCCAGCAGTTCTAAGGCGGAGACCCAGTACTTC
NA | few | TRBJ2-5 | TRBV24-1 | CATSDLSGKQETQYF | TGTGCCACCAGTGATTTGTCTGGGAAGCAAGAGACCCAGTACTTC
NA | many | TRBJ1-1 | TRBV7-9 | CASSSSGQRNTEAFF | TGTGCCAGCAGCTCCTCCGGTCAGAGGAACACTGAAGCTTTCTTT
TRBD2 | NA | TRBJ2-7 | TRBV11-2 | CASSEGLAGGREQYF | TGTGCCAGCAGCGAGGGGCTAGCGGGGGGAAGAGAGCAGTACTTC
TRBD1 | many | TRBJ2-5 | TRBV7-8 | CASSLVGTGGQETQYF | TGTGCCAGCAGCTTAGTTGGGACAGGTGGTCAAGAGACCCAGTACTTC
NA | many | TRBJ2-1 | TRBV12-3/TRBV12-4 | CASIPVDNEQFF | TGTGCCAGCATCCCGGTTGACAATGAGCAGTTCTTC
NA | few | TRBJ2-1 | TRBV5-1 | CASSALSRNEQFF | TGCGCCAGCAGCGCCCTCAGCCGCAATGAGCAGTTCTTC
NA | few | TRBJ2-1 | TRBV4-2 | CASSQRGQSEQFF | TGTGCCAGCAGCCAGAGAGGGCAAAGTGAGCAGTTCTTC
NA | many | TRBJ2-5 | TRBV10-3 | CAITIGLGETQYF | TGTGCCATCACCATCGGTTTAGGAGAGACCCAGTACTTC
TRBD2 | few | TRBJ2-3 | TRBV6-1 | CASRRDDSGGKDTQYF | TGTGCCAGCAGGCGTGATGATAGCGGGGGGAAAGATACGCAGTATTTT
TRBD2 | NA | TRBJ2-1 | TRBV5-1 | CASSAVLTSGHNEQFF | TGCGCCAGCAGCGCGGTCCTCACTAGCGGGCACAATGAGCAGTTCTTC
NA | NA | TRBJ2-1 | TRBV4-2 | CASSQDVGLKATFF | TGTGCCAGCAGCCAAGATGTCGGATTGAAGGCTACGTTCTTC
TRBD2 | NA | TRBJ2-1 | TRBV9 | CASSARLAGANEQFF | TGTGCCAGCAGCGCCCGACTAGCGGGGGCCAATGAGCAGTTCTTC
TRBD1 | many | TRBJ1-5 | TRBV12-3/TRBV12-4 | CASSFYRGGNQPQHF | TGTGCCAGCAGCTTCTACAGGGGTGGGAATCAGCCCCAGCATTTT
TRBD2 | few | TRBJ2-5 | TRBV27 | CASSQLAGRLETQYF | TGTGCCAGTAGTCAACTAGCGGGACGTCTGGAGACCCAGTACTTC
TRBD2 | few | TRBJ2-1 | TRBV28 | CASSGTGTSGYNEQFF | TGTGCCAGCAGTGGCACCGGGACTAGCGGATACAATGAGCAGTTCTTC
NA | few | TRBJ2-3 | TRBV3-1 | CASSQDHTQYF | TGTGCCAGCAGCCAAGATCATACGCAGTATTTT
NA | few | TRBJ1-6 | TRBV5-1 | CASSPGSLNSPLHF | TGCGCCAGCAGCCCCGGGTCTCTTAATTCACCCCTCCACTTT